This TCR beta chain stems from a study of breast tumors, draining lymph nodes, adjacent tissues. A single record per CDR3 protein comes from TCRdb applying MiXCR to the multiplex PCR reads. The sample comprises 150,000 to 200,000 distinct CDR3 sequences, 33% of which are singletons, and roughly 4.3% rests with the top ten. The CDR3 runs 14 residues. Per germline, CDR1 MNHEY and CDR2 SMNVEV (reference sequence). Trimming shortened V by 5 bases and J by 5 bases, and 15 bases separated the two germline ends. The lymph nodes were axillary draining lymph nodes from breast cancer patients. The chain uses TRBV27 and TRBJ1-2, with a weak D call TRBD1 (5 bases). The TCR sequence derives from a female donor with breast cancer. Some clones in this sample may be carry-over from other donors' samples. The sequenced material came from axillary lymph node tissue. CDR3 protein: CASSPPRDGYGYTF. The CDR3 nucleotides are TGTGCCAGCAGTCCACCCCGGGACGGATATGGCTACACCTTC.